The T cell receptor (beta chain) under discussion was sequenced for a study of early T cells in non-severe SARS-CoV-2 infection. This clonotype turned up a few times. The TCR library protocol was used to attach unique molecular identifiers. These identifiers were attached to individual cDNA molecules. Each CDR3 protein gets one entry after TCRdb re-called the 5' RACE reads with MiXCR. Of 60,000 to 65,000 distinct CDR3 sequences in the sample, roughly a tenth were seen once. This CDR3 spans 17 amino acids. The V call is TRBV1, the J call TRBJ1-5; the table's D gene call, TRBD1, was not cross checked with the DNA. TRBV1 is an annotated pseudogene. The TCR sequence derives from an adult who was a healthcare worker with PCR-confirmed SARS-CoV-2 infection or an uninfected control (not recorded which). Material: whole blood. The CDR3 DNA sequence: TGCACCAGCAGCCAGGCCCCACAGGGGACGAACAATCAGCCCCAGCATTTT. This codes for CTSSQAPQGTNNQPQHF.